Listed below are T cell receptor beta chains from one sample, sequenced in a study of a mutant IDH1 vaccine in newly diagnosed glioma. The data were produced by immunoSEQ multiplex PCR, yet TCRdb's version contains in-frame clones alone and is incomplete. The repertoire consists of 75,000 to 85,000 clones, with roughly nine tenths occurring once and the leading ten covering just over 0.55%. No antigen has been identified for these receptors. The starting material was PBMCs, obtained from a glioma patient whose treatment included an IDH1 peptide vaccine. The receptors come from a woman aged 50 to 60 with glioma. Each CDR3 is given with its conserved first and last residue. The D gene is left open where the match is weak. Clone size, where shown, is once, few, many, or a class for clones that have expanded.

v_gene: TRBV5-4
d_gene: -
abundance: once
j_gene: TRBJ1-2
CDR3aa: CASSLNREYGYTF
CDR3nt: TGTGCCAGCAGCTTGAACAGGGAGTACGGCTACACCTTC

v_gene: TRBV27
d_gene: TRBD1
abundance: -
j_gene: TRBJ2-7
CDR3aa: CASTRTGAHYEQYF
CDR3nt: TGTGCCAGCACTCGGACAGGGGCGCACTACGAGCAGTACTTC

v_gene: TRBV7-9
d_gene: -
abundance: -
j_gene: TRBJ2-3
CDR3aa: CATEGHRGTDTQYF
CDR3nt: TGTGCCACCGAAGGACATCGGGGCACAGATACGCAGTATTTT

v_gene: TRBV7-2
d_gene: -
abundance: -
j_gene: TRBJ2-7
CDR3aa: CASSFDIGSWEQYF
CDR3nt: TGTGCCAGCAGCTTTGATATAGGTTCCTGGGAGCAGTACTTC

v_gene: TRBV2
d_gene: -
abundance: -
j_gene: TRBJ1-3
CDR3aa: CASSEGRGSGNTIYF
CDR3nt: TGTGCCAGCAGTGAAGGCAGGGGCTCTGGAAACACCATATATTTT

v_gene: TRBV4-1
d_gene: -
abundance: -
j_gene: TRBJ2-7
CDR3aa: CASSYRTAYEQYF
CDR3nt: TGCGCCAGCAGCTACCGGACAGCCTACGAGCAGTACTTC

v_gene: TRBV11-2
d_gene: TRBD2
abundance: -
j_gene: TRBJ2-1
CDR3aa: CASSPSGRAGNEQFF
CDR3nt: TGTGCCAGCAGCCCCAGCGGGAGGGCCGGCAATGAGCAGTTCTTC

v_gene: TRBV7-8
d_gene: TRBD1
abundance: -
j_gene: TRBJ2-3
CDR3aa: CASSLAVGTEEPTDTQYF
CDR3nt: TGTGCCAGCAGCTTAGCCGTGGGGACAGAAGAACCTACAGATACGCAGTATTTT

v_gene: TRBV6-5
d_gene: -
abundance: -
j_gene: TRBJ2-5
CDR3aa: CASTRLPQGVETQYF
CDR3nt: TGTGCCAGCACCCGCTTGCCTCAGGGCGTAGAGACCCAGTACTTC

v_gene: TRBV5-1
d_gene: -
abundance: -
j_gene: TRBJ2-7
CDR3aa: CASVDEQYF
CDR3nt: TGCGCCAGCGTAGACGAGCAGTACTTC

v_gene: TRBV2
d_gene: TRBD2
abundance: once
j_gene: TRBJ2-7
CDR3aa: CASSGEPSGRGAYEQYF
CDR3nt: TGTGCCAGCAGTGGAGAGCCTAGCGGGAGAGGGGCCTACGAGCAGTACTTC

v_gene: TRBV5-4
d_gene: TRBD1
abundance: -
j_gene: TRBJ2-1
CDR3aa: CASSLVQGMNEQFF
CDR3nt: TGTGCCAGCAGCTTGGTACAGGGGATGAATGAGCAGTTCTTC

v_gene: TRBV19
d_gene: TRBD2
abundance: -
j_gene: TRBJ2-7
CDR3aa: CASSIWLAGAYEQYF
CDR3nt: TGTGCCAGTAGTATATGGCTAGCGGGGGCCTACGAGCAGTACTTC

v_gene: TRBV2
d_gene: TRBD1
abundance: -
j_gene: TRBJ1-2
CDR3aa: CASSGEAGGVYGYTF
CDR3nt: TGTGCCAGCAGTGGGGAGGCAGGGGGCGTCTATGGCTACACCTTC

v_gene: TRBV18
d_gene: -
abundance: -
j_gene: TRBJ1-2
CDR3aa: CASSPGSNYGYTF
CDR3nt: TGTGCCAGCTCACCGGGCAGTAACTATGGCTACACCTTC

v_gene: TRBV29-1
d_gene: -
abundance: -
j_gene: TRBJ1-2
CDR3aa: CSVDSGYGYTF
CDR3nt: TGCAGCGTTGATTCGGGCTATGGCTACACCTTC

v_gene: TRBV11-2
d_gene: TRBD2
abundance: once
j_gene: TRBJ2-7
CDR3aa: CASSLVAGGVYEQYF
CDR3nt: TGTGCCAGCAGCTTAGTTGCGGGAGGCGTCTACGAGCAGTACTTC

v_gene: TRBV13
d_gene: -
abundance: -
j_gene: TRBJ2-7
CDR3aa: CASSLRTAGTYEQYF
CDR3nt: TGTGCCAGCAGCTTACGGACAGCTGGAACCTACGAGCAGTACTTC

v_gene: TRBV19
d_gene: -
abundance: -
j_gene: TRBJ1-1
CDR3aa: CASSMGWTEAFF
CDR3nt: TGTGCCAGTAGTATGGGGTGGACTGAAGCTTTCTTT

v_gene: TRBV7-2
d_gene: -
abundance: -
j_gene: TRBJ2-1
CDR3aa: CASSLNGGLRPWDEQFF
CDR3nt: TGTGCCAGCAGCTTAAACGGGGGACTCCGGCCCTGGGATGAGCAGTTCTTC

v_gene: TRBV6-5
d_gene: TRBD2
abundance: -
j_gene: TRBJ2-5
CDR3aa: CATSGGIGETQYF
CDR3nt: TGTGCCACCTCGGGAGGGATTGGGGAGACCCAGTACTTC

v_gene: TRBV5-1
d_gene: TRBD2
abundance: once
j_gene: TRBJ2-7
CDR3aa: CASSSTSGRPYEQYF
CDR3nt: TGCGCCAGCAGCTCGACTAGCGGGAGGCCCTACGAGCAGTACTTC

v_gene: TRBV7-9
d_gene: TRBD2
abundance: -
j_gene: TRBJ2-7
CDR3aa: CASSLFVVGRTSYEQYF
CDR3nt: TGTGCCAGCAGCTTATTCGTCGTGGGCAGGACTAGCTACGAGCAGTACTTC

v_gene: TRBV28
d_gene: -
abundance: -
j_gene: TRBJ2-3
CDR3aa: CASSFRATTDTQYF
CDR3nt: TGTGCCAGCAGTTTTAGAGCAACCACAGATACGCAGTATTTT

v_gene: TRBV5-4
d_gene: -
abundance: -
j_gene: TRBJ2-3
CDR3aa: CASSLATDTQYF
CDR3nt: TGTGCCAGCAGCTTGGCGACAGATACGCAGTATTTT

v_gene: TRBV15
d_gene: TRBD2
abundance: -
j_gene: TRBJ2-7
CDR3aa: CATSPPRGRSEQYF
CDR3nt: TGTGCCACCAGCCCCCCCCGCGGGAGATCCGAGCAGTACTTC

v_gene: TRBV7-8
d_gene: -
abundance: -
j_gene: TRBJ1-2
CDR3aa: CASRLGAWDGYTF
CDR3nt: TGTGCCAGCAGGCTGGGAGCTTGGGATGGCTACACCTTC

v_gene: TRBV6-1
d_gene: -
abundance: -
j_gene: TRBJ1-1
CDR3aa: CASSGPRGGGTEAFF
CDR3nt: TGTGCCAGCAGTGGCCCGAGGGGGGGCGGCACTGAAGCTTTCTTT

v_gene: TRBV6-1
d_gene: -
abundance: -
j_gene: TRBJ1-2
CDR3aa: CASSENQASGYTF
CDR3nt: TGTGCCAGCAGTGAAAACCAGGCTTCTGGCTACACCTTC

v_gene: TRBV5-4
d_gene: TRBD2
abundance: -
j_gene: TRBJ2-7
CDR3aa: CAGSHAWAGENEQYF
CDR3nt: TGTGCCGGCAGCCACGCCTGGGCGGGAGAAAACGAGCAGTACTTC

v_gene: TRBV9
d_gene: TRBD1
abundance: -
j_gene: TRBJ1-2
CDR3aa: CASSKRQGTNYGYTF
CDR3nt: TGTGCCAGCAGCAAAAGACAGGGTACTAACTATGGCTACACCTTC

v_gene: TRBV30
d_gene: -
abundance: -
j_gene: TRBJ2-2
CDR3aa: CAWSGSQGSGELFF
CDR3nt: TGTGCCTGGAGTGGAAGCCAGGGGTCCGGGGAGCTGTTTTTT

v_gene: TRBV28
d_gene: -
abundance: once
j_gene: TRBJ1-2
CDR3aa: CASSLDSYGYTF
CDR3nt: TGTGCCAGCAGTCTCGACAGCTATGGCTACACCTTC

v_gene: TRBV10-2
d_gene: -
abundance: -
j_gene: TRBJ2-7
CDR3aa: CASSDPGLSYEQYF
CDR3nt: TGCGCCAGCAGTGACCCGGGTCTCTCCTACGAGCAGTACTTC

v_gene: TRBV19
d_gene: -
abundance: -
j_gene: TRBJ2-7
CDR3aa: CASSNPGQASYEQYF
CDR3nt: TGTGCCAGTAGTAACCCGGGACAAGCCTCCTACGAGCAGTACTTC

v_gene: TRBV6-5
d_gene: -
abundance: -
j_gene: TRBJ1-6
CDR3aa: CASSYYGRRPNSPLHF
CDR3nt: TGTGCCAGCAGTTACTACGGACGGAGGCCGAATTCACCCCTCCACTTT

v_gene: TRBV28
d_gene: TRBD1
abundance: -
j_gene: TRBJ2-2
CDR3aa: CASHRGFANTGELFF
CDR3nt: TGTGCCAGCCACAGGGGGTTCGCGAACACCGGGGAGCTGTTTTTT

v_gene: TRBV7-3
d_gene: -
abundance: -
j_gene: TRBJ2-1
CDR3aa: CASSSSDASNEQFF
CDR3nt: TGTGCCAGCAGCTCCTCTGACGCCTCCAATGAGCAGTTCTTC

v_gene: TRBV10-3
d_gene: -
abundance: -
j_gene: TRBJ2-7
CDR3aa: CAISEWGVHEQYF
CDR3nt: TGTGCCATCAGTGAGTGGGGTGTCCACGAGCAGTACTTC

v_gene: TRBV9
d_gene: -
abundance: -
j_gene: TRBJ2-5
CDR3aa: CASSYHGVQYETQYF
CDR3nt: TGTGCCAGCTCCTACCACGGCGTACAATACGAGACCCAGTACTTC

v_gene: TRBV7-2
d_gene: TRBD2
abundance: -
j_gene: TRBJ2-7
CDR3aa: CASSPRDYGEQYF
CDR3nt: TGTGCCAGCAGCCCCCGGGACTATGGCGAGCAGTACTTC

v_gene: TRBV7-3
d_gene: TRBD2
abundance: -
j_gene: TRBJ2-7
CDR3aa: CASSPQASGPYEQYF
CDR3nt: TGTGCCAGCAGCCCTCAGGCTAGCGGCCCCTACGAGCAGTACTTC

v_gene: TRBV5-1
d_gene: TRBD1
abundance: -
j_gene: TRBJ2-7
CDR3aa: CASSLGTGRAREQYF
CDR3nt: TGCGCCAGCAGCTTGGGGACAGGGAGAGCTCGCGAGCAGTACTTC

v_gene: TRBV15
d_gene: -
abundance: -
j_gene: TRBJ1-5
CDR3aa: CATSRGWAGNQPQHF
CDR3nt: TGTGCCACCAGCAGAGGTTGGGCGGGGAATCAGCCCCAGCATTTT

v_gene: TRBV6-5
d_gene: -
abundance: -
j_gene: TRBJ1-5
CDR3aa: CASSPGTGDNQPQHF
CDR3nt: TGTGCCAGCAGCCCCGGGACGGGCGACAATCAGCCCCAGCATTTT